This T cell receptor (beta chain) was recovered during a study of brain T cells in children with intractable seizures. Study-wide results and limits: Absence of clones before surgery may stem from lower sequencing depth.

Data came from immunoSEQ multiplex PCR; TCRdb stores just in-frame clones and leaves some out. The table shows 80,000 or so clones, with about 90% occurring only once. CDR3 size: 15 residues. This clone showed up just once. Its antigen remains unidentified. Patients received at least one anti-epileptic drug before surgery. The source is a girl between 2 and 10 years old with Rasmussen encephalitis and intractable seizures. The chain combines TRBV21-1 with TRBJ2-7; the table's D call TRBD2 went unverified against the DNA. TRBV21-1 counts as a pseudogene. The sequenced sample was peripheral blood, obtained at surgery. CDR3 residues: CASSKGGRFSYEQYF. The CDR3 nucleotides read TGTGCCAGCAGCAAAGGAGGTCGGTTCTCCTACGAGCAGTACTTC.